The 27 T cell receptor beta chains presented below share a single source sample, sequenced in a study of shared clonotypes between healthy human individuals. Positive CCR7 selection of CD45RO-negative cells yielded the naive CD8 cells, and terminally differentiated effector memory CD45RA+ cells were excluded. Some clones are missing from TCRdb's copy, which holds only in-frame ones; the method was immunoSEQ multiplex PCR. The sample holds more than 2 million clones, about 95% seen once. The sample taken for sequencing was naive CD8+ T cells sorted from blood. The receptors derive from a man younger than 30 in good health.

This clone showed up just a few times. This chain connects TRBV7-9 to TRBJ1-2; 8 nucleotides line up with TRBD1. J lost 8 bases, V lost 5 bases, and 7 bases had no gene match. The CDR3 runs 13 residues. CDR1 is SEHNR, CDR2 FQNEAQ, per germline (reference sequence). CDR3 residues: CASSPDRAHGYTF. CDR3 coding DNA: TGTGCCAGCAGCCCGGACAGGGCCCACGGCTACACCTTC.

The V and J genes are TRBV6-5 and TRBJ2-5, with D tentatively TRBD2 (6 bases). The germline V gene has CDR1 MNHEY and CDR2 SVGAGI. V was clipped by 0 bases and J by 5 bases, with 10 bases between them. This CDR3 is 14 amino acids long. DNA for the CDR3: TGTGCCAGCAGTTACTCCCCTCGGGGGGAGACCCAGTACTTC. Translation gives CASSYSPRGETQYF.

V gene TRBV11-2 combines with J gene TRBJ2-7, with D unclear. V lost 5 bases and J lost 3, with 11 bases in between. In germline, CDR1 is SGHAT, CDR2 FQNNGV. The CDR3 consists of 13 residues. The CDR3 region is CASSRSNHYEQYF. CDR3 coding DNA: TGTGCCAGCAGCCGGTCCAACCACTACGAGCAGTACTTC.

The chain combines TRBV10-3 with TRBJ1-5; unclear D gene. This CDR3 has 14 residues. V lost 0 bases, J lost 4 bases, and 7 bases lay in between. Germline CDR1 and CDR2: ENHRY and SYGVKD. In nucleotides, the CDR3 is TGTGCCATCAGTGAGTCGTGGGGAAATCAGCCCCAGCATTTT. This codes for CAISESWGNQPQHF.

V is TRBV30 and J is TRBJ1-5; D is unclear. The CDR3 is made up of 14 amino acids. CDR1 and CDR2 (germline): GTSNPN, SVGIG (reference sequence). V was trimmed by 2 bases and J by 5 bases, leaving 13 bases between them. The CDR3 DNA follows: TGTGCCTGGAGTCCAGGAGGGCAGGATCAGCCCCAGCATTTT. Its protein is CAWSPGGQDQPQHF. The whole variable domain, filled in from reference TRBV30 and TRBJ1-5, reads SQTIHQWPATLVQPVGSPLSLECTVEGTSNPNLYWYRQAAGRGLQLLFYSVGIGQISSEVPQNLSASRPQDRQFILSSKKLLLSDSGFYLCAWSPGGQDQPQHFGDGTRLSIL.

The gene calls are TRBV5-1 and TRBJ1-1; 9 positions agree with TRBD1. V lost 4 bases and J lost 1; bases outside the gene matches: 8. The CDR3 covers 16 residues. CDR1 is SGHRS and CDR2 is YFSETQ in the germline V gene. CDR3 amino acids: CASSHTTGGQNTEAFF. The CDR3 DNA is TGCGCCAGCAGCCACACGACAGGGGGACAGAACACTGAAGCTTTCTTT.

The V call is TRBV9, the J call TRBJ2-1; D uncertain. This CDR3 has 13 amino acids. Germline lookup yields CDR1 SGDLS and CDR2 YYNGEE. V was pared by 4 bases and J by 10 bases, with 15 bases between. The CDR3 DNA follows: TGTGCCAGCAGCCTCACCTTAGGCGGCGAGCAGTTCTTC. Protein sequence: CASSLTLGGEQFF.

The chain uses TRBV2 and TRBJ2-1; 7 bases fit TRBD1. The germline V gene encodes CDR1 SNHLY and CDR2 FYNNEI. This CDR3 is built from 15 residues. V was clipped by 5 bases and J by 0 bases; unmatched bases: 4. CDR3 nucleotides: TGTGCCAGCAGTCCTGGGGACAGCTCCTACAATGAGCAGTTCTTC. Protein product: CASSPGDSSYNEQFF.

V is TRBV5-4 and J is TRBJ2-5, with TRBD2 matching over 10 bases. The germline V gene has CDR1 SGHNT and CDR2 YYREEE (reference sequence). Unmatched junction bases numbered 6, after V lost 6 bases and J lost 4 bases. The CDR3 consists of 14 residues. This CDR3 reads CASIGAGGPETQYF. In DNA, the CDR3 is TGTGCCAGCATAGGAGCGGGGGGGCCAGAGACCCAGTACTTC. The variable domain in full, with the rest retrieved from reference TRBV5-4 and TRBJ2-5, is ETGVTQSPTHLIKTRGQQVTLRCSSQSGHNTVSWYQQALGQGPQFIFQYYREEENGRGNFPPRFSGLQFPNYSSELNVNALELDDSALYLCASIGAGGPETQYFGPGTRLLVL.

J is TRBJ2-7 and V is TRBV7-9, with 7 bases aligning to TRBD1. Germline trimming cut 5 bases from V and 5 bases from J; bases unmatched to any gene: 15. The germline V gene encodes CDR1 SEHNR and CDR2 FQNEAQ (reference sequence). The CDR3 is made up of 16 amino acids. In DNA form, the CDR3 reads TGTGCCAGCAGCCGAACCCAGACAGGGAAGAGCGACGAGCAGTACTTC. Protein product: CASSRTQTGKSDEQYF. The complete variable domain, with remaining parts taken from reference TRBV7-9 and TRBJ2-7, reads DTGVSQNPRHKITKRGQNVTFRCDPISEHNRLYWYRQTLGQGPEFLTYFQNEAQLEKSRLLSDRFSAERPKGSFSTLEIQRTEQGDSAMYLCASSRTQTGKSDEQYFGPGTRLTVT.

On this clone itself: A junction end diverges from the germline sequence, so it may reflect a read error. J is TRBJ1-1 and V is TRBV6-5, with a tentative D call TRBD1 (5 bases). CDR3 size: 13 residues. Germline V lookup: CDR1 MNHEY, CDR2 SVGAGI. The CDR3 DNA reads TGTTCCAGCAGACGGAGGGGTTCCGCTGAAGCTTTCTTT. This codes for CSSRRRGSAEAFF.

The chain has TRBV29-1 and TRBJ2-7; D remains ambiguous. V was clipped by 6 bases and J by 0 bases, with 6 bases between them. Germline V CDR1 and CDR2: SQVTM, ANQGSEA. The CDR3 runs to 11 residues. The CDR3 region has the DNA TGCAGCGTGACCCACTCCTACGAGCAGTACTTC. Encoded protein: CSVTHSYEQYF.

Regarding this clone: At the DNA level, this CDR3 is encoded by other sequences in the same sample as well. The rearrangement uses TRBV13 and TRBJ2-1; D perhaps matches TRBD1 (6 bases). The CDR3 has 14 amino acids. V dropped 3 bases and J dropped 0 bases, with 6 bases sitting between them. The V gene's germline CDR1 is PRHDT and CDR2 FYEKMQ (reference sequence). The CDR3 region has the DNA TGTGCCAGCAGCTTGGACAGCTCCTACAATGAGCAGTTCTTC. Protein sequence: CASSLDSSYNEQFF.

Concerning this clone: This sample includes further DNA sequences coding for the same CDR3. The rearrangement uses TRBV4-1 and TRBJ2-7; TRBD1 might be the D (6 bases). CDR1 and CDR2 (germline): MGHRA, YSYEKL. CDR3 size: 14 residues. V was shortened by 1 base and J by 2 bases, with 9 bases between the two germline ends. CDR3 region: CASSQVRGPYEQYF. CDR3 DNA: TGCGCCAGCAGCCAAGTCAGGGGACCCTACGAGCAGTACTTC.

In this sample, this clone turned up a few times. CDR3 nucleotide sequence: TGCGCCAGCAGCTTTAGTAGTGTGAGCCTCCACGAGCAGTACTTC. It yields the protein CASSFSSVSLHEQYF. This chain links TRBV5-1 with TRBJ2-7; D not certain. The germline V and J ends were trimmed by 2 bases and 5 bases, with 17 bases remaining between them. This CDR3 region has 15 residues. Germline CDR1 is SGHRS and CDR2 is YFSETQ.

The chain employs TRBV27 and TRBJ2-1, with 11 bases aligning to TRBD2. V shed 4 bases, J shed 5 bases, and the junction held 7 bases outside the gene matches. Germline assignment: CDR1 MNHEY and CDR2 SMNVEV (reference sequence). The CDR3 sequence is 16 residues long. The CDR3 region is CASSSKLAGADNEQFF. The CDR3 nucleotides are TGTGCCAGCAGTTCCAAACTAGCGGGGGCTGACAATGAGCAGTTCTTC.

V and J are TRBV7-9 and TRBJ2-5; 7 bases agree with TRBD1. V dropped 0 bases and J dropped 3; count of bases not matched to a gene: 10. Germline V gene data show CDR1 as SEHNR and CDR2 as FQNEAQ (reference sequence). The CDR3 loop spans 17 amino acids. CDR3: CASSLATGLIGEETQYF. The CDR3, as DNA: TGTGCCAGCAGCTTAGCGACAGGGTTAATCGGCGAAGAGACCCAGTACTTC.

The chain recombines TRBV27 with TRBJ2-7, with 7 nucleotides matching TRBD1. Trimming at V came to 7 bases and at J to 4 bases, leaving 10 bases not matched to a gene. CDR3 length equals 14 residues. CDR1 is MNHEY and CDR2 is SMNVEV in the germline V gene (reference sequence). The CDR3 region is CASKDTGDVYEQYF. CDR3 sequence (DNA): TGTGCCAGCAAGGATACAGGGGACGTATACGAGCAGTACTTC.

This clone was seen more than once but under ten times. The chain links TRBV2 to TRBJ1-5, with no clear D. Trimming stripped 8 bases from V and 0 bases from J, with 8 bases between. Germline loops: CDR1 SNHLY, CDR2 FYNNEI. CDR3 length: 13 amino acids. The CDR3 protein is CASARYSNQPQHF. The CDR3 DNA is TGTGCCAGCGCCAGGTATAGCAATCAGCCCCAGCATTTT.

The J gene is TRBJ2-7, the V gene TRBV5-6; weak D call: TRBD1 (5 bases). The germline V gene has CDR1 SGHDT and CDR2 YYEEEE. The length of the CDR3 is 13 residues. Trimming took 4 bases from V and 6 from J, leaving 14 bases between them. DNA of the CDR3: TGTGCCAGCAGCCAAGTCGTGGACACCGAGCAGTACTTC. It specifies CASSQVVDTEQYF.

V and J are TRBV27 and TRBJ2-1, with TRBD2 matching 9 bases. This CDR3 has 17 residues. Per the germline V gene, CDR1 is MNHEY and CDR2 is SMNVEV (reference sequence). V shed 3 bases and J 9 bases; nucleotides not matched to a gene: 15. Here the CDR3 DNA reads TGTGCCAGCAGTTTGGCGTACGCGGGAGGGCCGCTCGTTGAGCAGTTCTTC. This encodes CASSLAYAGGPLVEQFF.

About this clone: The same CDR3 arises from other DNA sequences in this sample as well. This chain uses TRBV4-3 with TRBJ2-7; D gene unclear. Trimming stripped 0 bases from V and 2 bases from J, with 5 bases between. The germline V gene encodes CDR1 LGHNA and CDR2 YSLEER. CDR3 length: 13 amino acids. The CDR3 DNA sequence: TGCGCCAGCAGCCAAGATGGGACCTACGAGCAGTACTTC. This codes for CASSQDGTYEQYF.

The V call is TRBV7-9, the J call TRBJ1-1; TRBD1 might be the D (5 bases). This CDR3 is 13 amino acids long. Germline CDR1 SEHNR, CDR2 FQNEAQ (reference sequence). Trimming took 5 bases from V and 10 from J, leaving 17 bases between them. CDR3 loop: CASSTGTALGAFF. The CDR3 DNA reads as TGTGCCAGCAGCACCGGGACGGCGCTAGGAGCTTTCTTT.

V is TRBV7-9 and J is TRBJ2-1, with TRBD2 matching 9 bases. CDR1 is SEHNR, CDR2 FQNEAQ, per germline (reference sequence). J lost 0 bases, V lost 5 bases, and 8 bases had no gene match. The CDR3 spans 17 residues. CDR3 DNA: TGTGCCAGCAGCCCGAAGGCGGGAGGGAGCTCCTACAATGAGCAGTTCTTC. This codes for CASSPKAGGSSYNEQFF. Full variable domain (outside the CDR3, taken from reference TRBV7-9 and TRBJ2-1): DTGVSQNPRHKITKRGQNVTFRCDPISEHNRLYWYRQTLGQGPEFLTYFQNEAQLEKSRLLSDRFSAERPKGSFSTLEIQRTEQGDSAMYLCASSPKAGGSSYNEQFFGPGTRLTVL.

The chain combines TRBV19 with TRBJ2-3, with no clear D. CDR1 LNHDA and CDR2 SQIVND come from the germline V gene (reference sequence). V lost 5 bases and J lost 0, with 6 bases in between. This CDR3 is 13 amino acids long. Here the CDR3 DNA reads TGTGCCAGTAGTCTCCCTAGCACAGATACGCAGTATTTT. Its translation is CASSLPSTDTQYF.

CDR3 sequence reads: CASSLIRPTDTQYF. The CDR3 region has the DNA TGTGCCAGCAGCTTGATCCGACCCACAGATACGCAGTATTTT. The chain carries TRBV5-6 and TRBJ2-3; D remains ambiguous. V was cut by 1 base and J by 2 bases, with 8 bases left in between. CDR3 size: 14 residues. CDR1 is SGHDT, CDR2 YYEEEE, per germline. The entire variable domain, with the rest obtained from reference TRBV5-6 and TRBJ2-3, is as follows: DAGVTQSPTHLIKTRGQQVTLRCSPKSGHDTVSWYQQALGQGPQFIFQYYEEEERQRGNFPDRFSGHQFPNYSSELNVNALLLGDSALYLCASSLIRPTDTQYFGPGTRLTVL.

V gene TRBV2 combines with J gene TRBJ2-1; 11 bases are shared with TRBD2. Looked up from germline, CDR1 is SNHLY and CDR2 is FYNNEI. Trimming cost V 4 bases and J 0 bases; bases outside gene matches: 11. The CDR3 has 19 residues. The CDR3 reads CASSAHTRLAGSSYNEQFF. The CDR3, as DNA: TGTGCCAGCAGTGCCCACACTCGACTAGCGGGAAGCTCCTACAATGAGCAGTTCTTC. The whole variable domain, filled in from reference TRBV2 and TRBJ2-1, reads EPEVTQTPSHQVTQMGQEVILRCVPISNHLYFYWYRQILGQKVEFLVSFYNNEISEKSEIFDDQFSVERPDGSNFTLKIRSTKLEDSAMYFCASSAHTRLAGSSYNEQFFGPGTRLTVL.